These T cell receptor beta chains were read from a single sample in a study of T cell responses to AZD1222 COVID-19 vaccine. TCRdb's table, derived via immunoSEQ multiplex PCR, lists solely in-frame clones and lacks some. The profile covers about 130,000 clones, with under 95% appearing a single time and around 0.99% taken by the ten largest. Sequenced material: peripheral blood, taken 28 days after the second AZD1222 dose. The receptors shown here come from an adult who received the AZD1222 COVID-19 vaccine. Both conserved end residues are part of each CDR3. The D gene is left open where the match is weak. The size of a clone is reported for some rows only, either as once, few or many, or as a class for expanded clones.

15,TRBJ1-5,TRBV27,TRBD1,NA,TGTGCCAGCAGCTCTGACAGGGGTCGGGATCAGCCCCAGCATTTT,CASSSDRGRDQPQHF
15,TRBJ2-7,TRBV4-2,TRBD2,NA,TGTGCCAGCAGCCACCCAGCGGGACCACGCTACGAGCAGTACTTC,CASSHPAGPRYEQYF
13,TRBJ1-2,TRBV28,NA,NA,TGTGCCAGCAGTTTAAGCAGGTCTGACGGCTACACCTTC,CASSLSRSDGYTF
15,TRBJ2-1,TRBV18,NA,NA,TGTGCCAGCTCACCAAGGGGGACCCCCTACAATGAGCAGTTCTTC,CASSPRGTPYNEQFF
14,TRBJ2-5,TRBV5-4,NA,NA,TGTGCCAGCAGCTCAACGGCGGCCCAAGAGACCCAGTACTTC,CASSSTAAQETQYF
12,TRBJ2-5,TRBV7-8,NA,NA,TGTGCCAGCAGCTTAGATCGCGAGACCCAGTACTTC,CASSLDRETQYF
13,TRBJ1-2,TRBV7-9,NA,once,TGTGCCTGCCGAAAGGACTCCGGCTCCAGCTACACCTTC,CACRKDSGSSYTF
14,TRBJ1-2,TRBV18,NA,few,TGTGCCAGCTCTGTACAGGGTCAAAGCGATGGCTACACCTTC,CASSVQGQSDGYTF
13,TRBJ2-2,TRBV29-1,NA,NA,TGCAGCGGGAGAAATTCGAACACCGGGGAGCTGTTTTTT,CSGRNSNTGELFF
15,TRBJ1-5,TRBV28,NA,NA,TGTGCCAGCAGTTTTGCGGGGGCTCGGAATCAGCCCCAGCATTTT,CASSFAGARNQPQHF
15,TRBJ2-6,TRBV5-1,NA,NA,TGCGCCAGCACTCCCGGACAGTTCGGGGCCAACGTCCTGACTTTC,CASTPGQFGANVLTF
14,TRBJ1-4,TRBV6-1,NA,once,TGTGCCAGCAGTGAAGAAAACAGTAGGGAAAAACTGTTTTTT,CASSEENSREKLFF
14,TRBJ2-7,TRBV28,TRBD1,NA,TGTGCCAGTTCCATACCGGGACAGACCTACGAGCAGTACTTC,CASSIPGQTYEQYF
17,TRBJ2-1,TRBV27,NA,NA,TGTGCCAGCACCAGGGTCCGATGGGGGGACTCCTACAATGAGCAGTTCTTC,CASTRVRWGDSYNEQFF
16,TRBJ2-6,TRBV19,TRBD1,NA,TGTGCCAGTAGTAGACAGGGGAGTGGTGGGGCCAACGTCCTGACTTTC,CASSRQGSGGANVLTF
15,TRBJ2-2,TRBV10-3,NA,NA,TGTGCCATCAGTGAGGATAGCGGGAACACCGGGGAGCTGTTTTTT,CAISEDSGNTGELFF
19,TRBJ1-1,TRBV10-3,TRBD1,NA,TGTGCCATCAGCTCCGGGACAGGGGTCTCTAACTCCTTGAACACTGAAGCTTTCTTT,CAISSGTGVSNSLNTEAFF
16,TRBJ1-1,TRBV14,TRBD1,NA,TGTGCCAGCAGCCGCAGACCGGGACAGGTAAACACTGAAGCTTTCTTT,CASSRRPGQVNTEAFF
12,TRBJ1-1,TRBV30,NA,NA,TGTGCCTGGAGTGTTGGGGACGGTGAAGCTTTCTTT,CAWSVGDGEAFF
15,TRBJ2-6,TRBV5-8,NA,NA,TGTGCCAGCAGCTACTGGACTTCTGGGGCCAACGTCCTGACTTTC,CASSYWTSGANVLTF
15,TRBJ2-1,TRBV6-5,NA,NA,TGTGCCAGCAGTTACGGGGCATCGAATTACAATGAGCAGTTCTTC,CASSYGASNYNEQFF
19,TRBJ1-4,TRBV14,TRBD1,NA,TGTGCCAGCAGCCAACGCAGGCCGGGACAGGGGTGGACTAATGAAAAACTGTTTTTT,CASSQRRPGQGWTNEKLFF
12,TRBJ1-3,TRBV19,NA,NA,TGTGCCAGTAGTATCGGTGGAAACACCATATATTTT,CASSIGGNTIYF
14,TRBJ2-7,TRBV3-1/TRBV3-2,NA,NA,TGTGCCAGCAGCCTCCGTCTAGCGATATACGAGCAGTACTTC,CASSLRLAIYEQYF
14,TRBJ1-2,TRBV9,NA,NA,TGTGCCAGCAGCACCGTGGGAATAGTAAATGGCTACACCTTC,CASSTVGIVNGYTF
15,TRBJ2-1,TRBV6-5,NA,NA,TGTGCCAGCAGTTTAGGGTTTGTCGGATACAATGAGCAGTTCTTC,CASSLGFVGYNEQFF
17,TRBJ2-7,TRBV21-1,NA,NA,TGTGCCAGCATCCTATGGACTCGGGACAGGGGGCTCTACGAGCAGTACTTC,CASILWTRDRGLYEQYF
13,TRBJ1-2,TRBV6-5,NA,NA,TGTGCCAGCAGAGCGACAGTTAACTATGGCTACACCTTC,CASRATVNYGYTF
13,TRBJ2-7,TRBV7-9,NA,NA,TGTGCCAGCAGCCACGACAGAAACTACGAGCAGTACTTC,CASSHDRNYEQYF
14,TRBJ2-1,TRBV7-3,TRBD2,NA,TGTGCCAGCAGCTTACGTCTAGCGGGAGGCGCGCAGTTCTTC,CASSLRLAGGAQFF
11,TRBJ2-5,TRBV30,NA,NA,TGTGCCTGGAGTGAACAAGAGACCCAGTACTTC,CAWSEQETQYF
17,TRBJ1-2,TRBV19,TRBD1,NA,TGTGCCAGTAGTATAGATGGGGGACAGGGGCGTCGTTATGGCTACACCTTC,CASSIDGGQGRRYGYTF
15,TRBJ1-3,TRBV20-1,TRBD1,NA,TGCAGTGCTAGTTTGTGGGACAGCTCTGGAAACACCATATATTTT,CSASLWDSSGNTIYF
14,TRBJ1-2,TRBV7-9,NA,NA,TGTGCCAGCAGCTTAGATCTGTTATACTATGGCTACACCTTC,CASSLDLLYYGYTF
15,TRBJ1-2,TRBV4-1,TRBD1,NA,TGCGCCAGCAGTCTTCCCGACAGGGTTGACTATGGCTACACCTTC,CASSLPDRVDYGYTF
15,TRBJ2-3,TRBV6-6,NA,NA,TGTGCCAGCAGTTACCAGTTAATTAGCACAGATACGCAGTATTTT,CASSYQLISTDTQYF
15,TRBJ2-2,TRBV7-3,TRBD1,few,TGTGCCAGCAGCTTAGGGGACAGAGGTAGTGGGGAGCTGTTTTTT,CASSLGDRGSGELFF
15,TRBJ2-7,TRBV7-8,NA,NA,TGTGCCAGCAGCTTAGGGGGGTCAGGGGAATACGAGCAGTACTTC,CASSLGGSGEYEQYF
10,TRBJ2-1,TRBV30,TRBD2,NA,TGTGCCTTACGAAGCGGGAGGGTCTTCTTC,CALRSGRVFF
14,TRBJ2-1,TRBV11-3,TRBD2,NA,TGTGCCAGCAGTCGGGAGGGGACCTACAATGAGCAGTTCTTC,CASSREGTYNEQFF
14,TRBJ1-3,TRBV5-1,NA,NA,TGCGCCAGCAGCTTGGCCACAGGGTTAAACACCATATATTTT,CASSLATGLNTIYF
13,TRBJ2-1,TRBV7-3,NA,once,TGTGCCAGCAGCCCCCCCGGGGCCCGTGAGCAGTTCTTC,CASSPPGAREQFF